This T cell receptor beta chain derives from a study of cytomegalovirus exposure and HLA in healthy donors. Study observations and caveats: Evidence from a later analysis indicated that most CMV-associated TCR beta chains looked HLA-restricted.

PCR was performed using 60 Vbeta and 13 Jbeta primers. The repertoire was sequenced with immunoSEQ multiplex PCR; TCRdb's copy has only in-frame clones and lacks some. The sample yields about 130,000 clones, roughly 70% seen once. Germline V CDR1 and CDR2: SGHAT, FQNNGV. The CDR3 contains 14 residues. V was clipped by 6 bases and J by 4 bases, with 16 bases between them. This clone was seen a single time. Its antigen is as yet unknown. This receptor was identified in a woman aged 55-75 years in good health and CMV-seropositive. The specimen was PBMCs. The chain recombines TRBV11-2 with TRBJ2-7; possible D gene TRBD2, 6 bases. CDR3 sequence reads: CASSRARRGYEQYF. For the CDR3, the DNA is TGTGCCAGCAGTAGGGCCCGGAGGGGATACGAGCAGTACTTC. Filled out from reference TRBV11-2 and TRBJ2-7, the complete variable domain reads EAGVAQSPRYKIIEKRQSVAFWCNPISGHATLYWYQQILGQGPKLLIQFQNNGVVDDSQLPKDRFSAERLKGVDSTLKIQPAKLEDSAVYLCASSRARRGYEQYFGPGTRLTVT.